The next 12 T cell receptor beta chains were all read from a single sample in a study of T cell repertoires in cytomegalovirus infection (dated by TCRdb to between 2018 and 2020). What this sample's treatment or condition label stands for: in vitro stimulation with specific CMV peptide epitopes to enrich CMV-specific T cells. No antigen has been assigned to these receptors. Reads for this sample came from an Illumina HiSeq 1500. TCRdb cleaned the public reads at Q25 with fastp, built clones with MiXCR and kept in-frame beta chains. A single entry per CDR3 protein holds the most common genes and DNA from its merged rows. The sample contains about 160,000 distinct CDR3 sequences, about a fifth of them found a single time. The biggest ten clones account for 25% of the sample. The source material was CD8+ T cells from cultured PBMCs, sampled from culture after CMV antigen stimulation. Receptors were obtained from a human donor in good health (CMV status not recorded). Some clones in this sample may be carry-over from other donors' samples.

The genes are TRBV5-4 and TRBJ1-2; D ambiguous. Germline assignment: CDR1 SGHNT and CDR2 YYREEE (reference sequence). The CDR3 is 19 amino acids. Trimming stripped 4 bases from V and 7 bases from J, with 32 bases between. The DNA for the CDR3 is TGTGCCAGCAGCGAGGAGGCCGTGGGTCAGGACCTCCCGTGGTTTGGCTACACCTTC. Residues: CASSEEAVGQDLPWFGYTF.

This clonotype showed up just a few times. The chain links TRBV7-9 to TRBJ1-1; D gene ambiguous. This CDR3 has 14 residues. V was pared by 3 bases and J by 5 bases, with 13 bases between. Germline CDR1 reads SEHNR; CDR2 reads FQNEAQ (reference sequence). The CDR3 bases are TGTGCCAGCAGCTTCGTGGAAGGTTTTACTGAAGCTTTCTTT. Amino acid sequence: CASSFVEGFTEAFF.

J is TRBJ2-7 and V is TRBV7-8; D is unresolved. There are 15 residues in the CDR3. From germline, CDR1 is SGHVS and CDR2 FQNEAQ. Trimming cost V 4 bases and J 3 bases, with 16 bases left between them. The CDR3 DNA sequence: TGTGCCAGCAGCTCGCTTTCTATACAGAGCTACGAGCAGTACTTC. It codes for CASSSLSIQSYEQYF.

This sequence joins TRBV11-2 and TRBJ1-6; unclear D gene. The V end lost 1 base, the J end lost 0 bases, and 10 bases lay between the germline ends. CDR1 is SGHAT, CDR2 FQNNGV, per germline. This CDR3 region has 17 residues. The CDR3 region is CASSLGGVGSYNSPLHF. The CDR3 DNA reads as TGTGCCAGCAGCTTAGGCGGGGTTGGCTCCTATAATTCACCCCTCCACTTT.

The chain carries TRBV29-1 and TRBJ2-5; D possibly uses TRBD1 or TRBD2 (5 bases each). V was cut by 0 bases and J by 2 bases, with 13 bases left in between. Germline V gene lookup returns CDR1 SQVTM and CDR2 ANQGSEA. This CDR3 comprises 15 residues. As DNA, the CDR3 is TGCAGCGTTGAAGATCCTCGGGGCCCTCAAGAGACCCAGTACTTC. This codes for CSVEDPRGPQETQYF.

This clonotype has a handful of counts. V and J are TRBV27 and TRBJ1-5; 8 bases are a match to TRBD1. The CDR3 is 15 amino acids. The V gene end was trimmed by 5 bases and the J gene end by 3 bases; junction bases not matched to a gene: 6. The V gene's germline CDR1 is MNHEY and CDR2 SMNVEV (reference sequence). The CDR3, as DNA: TGTGCCAGCAGTCGCCGGGACAGGTCCAATCAGCCCCAGCATTTT. Amino acid sequence: CASSRRDRSNQPQHF.

The J gene is TRBJ2-5, the V gene TRBV7-8; no clear D. The CDR3 sequence is 13 residues long. Germline V CDR1 and CDR2: SGHVS, FQNEAQ. Trimming removed 2 bases at V and 5 bases at J, with 9 bases between. CDR3 in amino acids: CASSLIATETQYF. CDR3 nucleotide sequence: TGTGCCAGCAGCTTAATTGCTACGGAGACCCAGTACTTC.

The CDR3 sequence is CAIVQGLNTEAFF. The CDR3 DNA reads TGTGCCATCGTACAGGGGTTGAACACTGAAGCTTTCTTT. V gene TRBV6-6 combines with J gene TRBJ1-1, with TRBD1 matching over 7 bases. CDR3 length: 13 amino acids. V was pared by 10 bases and J by 0 bases, with 5 bases of the junction left unmatched. CDR1 and CDR2 from the germline V gene are MNHNY and SVGAGI (reference sequence).

The CDR3 region is CASSFEGGYNEQFF. The CDR3 DNA reads as TGTGCCAGCAGCTTTGAAGGGGGCTACAATGAGCAGTTCTTC. This chain joins TRBV7-3 and TRBJ2-1; D perhaps matches TRBD1 (6 bases). The CDR3 covers 14 residues. The V gene's germline CDR1 is SGHTA and CDR2 FQGTGA. The V gene lost 3 bases and the J gene lost 3 bases, with 9 bases spanning the gap.

The rearrangement joins TRBV6-1 to TRBJ2-3, with TRBD2 matching over 7 bases. V lost 6 bases, J lost 3 bases, and 21 bases stayed unmatched. Germline V gives CDR1 MNHNS, CDR2 SASEGT. The CDR3 has 19 amino acids. CDR3 sequence: CASSPAVAGRSPRTDTQYF. The CDR3 DNA is TGTGCCAGCAGCCCCGCGGTAGCCGGGAGGTCCCCTCGGACAGATACGCAGTATTTT.

Only a few counts were recorded for this clonotype. V gene TRBV7-8 combines with J gene TRBJ2-1, with D perhaps being TRBD1 or TRBD2 (5 bases each). Germline V gene sequence: CDR1 SGHVS, CDR2 FQNEAQ. V lost 5 bases and J lost 2, with 13 bases in between. The CDR3 sequence is 15 residues long. CDR3 sequence: CASSPRDGAYNEQFF. The CDR3 DNA is TGTGCCAGCAGCCCCCGGGACGGAGCCTACAATGAGCAGTTCTTC.

V gene TRBV4-1 combines with J gene TRBJ1-2; D remains unclear. The CDR3 extends over 13 amino acids. The germline V gene has CDR1 MGHRA and CDR2 YSYEKL. V gave up 3 bases and J gave up 7 bases, with 12 bases separating them. CDR3 DNA sequence: TGCGCCAGCAGCCAGAGCGTTCCCGGTGGCTACACCTTC. It is translated as CASSQSVPGGYTF.